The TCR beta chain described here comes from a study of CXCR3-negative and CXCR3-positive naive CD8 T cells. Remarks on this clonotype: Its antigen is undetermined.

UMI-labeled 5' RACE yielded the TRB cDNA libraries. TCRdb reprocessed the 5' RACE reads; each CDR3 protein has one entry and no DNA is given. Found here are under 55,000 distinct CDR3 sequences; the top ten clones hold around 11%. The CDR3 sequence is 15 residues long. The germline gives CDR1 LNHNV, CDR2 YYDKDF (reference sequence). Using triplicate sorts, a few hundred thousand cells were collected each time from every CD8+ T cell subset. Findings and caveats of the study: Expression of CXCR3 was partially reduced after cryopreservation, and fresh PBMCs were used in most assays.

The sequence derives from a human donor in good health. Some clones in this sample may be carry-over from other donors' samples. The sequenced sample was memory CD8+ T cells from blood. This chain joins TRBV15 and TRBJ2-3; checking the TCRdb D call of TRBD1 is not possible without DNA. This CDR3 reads CATSRADRPTDTQYF.